This T cell receptor beta chain derives from a study of T-cell memory formation after mild COVID-19 (dated by TCRdb to the early 2020s). In the study overall: Most TCR sequence clusters were specific to one of the two donors. In a couple of donors, T-cell clones that expanded and contracted after mild COVID-19 were tracked by sequencing TCRalpha and TCRbeta repertoires over time. Two young, previously healthy adult volunteers, one female and one male, were included in the cohort.

This clonotype was counted between two and nine times. Which antigen it targets is not known. No clone much larger than this one lies a single base away; base qualities are absent. The CDR1 and CDR2 encoded by the germline V gene are LGHNA and YSLEER. Its CDR3 holds 17 amino acids, cysteine through phenylalanine. Solely the CDR3 DNA is kept, with 51 bases framed from the first base. V is cut by 4 bases and J by 0 bases, and the space between the germline ends is 16 bases. The sequencer was an Illumina NovaSeq 6000. cDNA libraries for TCRalpha and TCRbeta were prepared by 5'RACE using constant-segment primers, with sample barcodes and unique molecular identifiers added. RNA was extracted from every sample with Trizol reagent. The libraries were amplified in two PCR steps, and the second step added a second sample barcode and Illumina TruSeq adapters. Libraries were sequenced on an Illumina NovaSeq with 2 x 150 bp paired-end reads. In the authors' own workflow: Reads were demultiplexed and collapsed into UMI-guided consensus sequences with migec v1.2.7. Using mixcr v2.1.11, the UMI consensuses were aligned to TRA and TRB V and J templates and assembled into clonotypes. A clonotype was counted as expanded or contracted only when both edgeR and NoisET called the clonotype significant, with the noise models trained on biological replicates. edgeR calls used a false discovery rate-adjusted p below 0.01 and a log2 fold-change threshold of 1. As an exploratory analysis of dynamics, PCA with hierarchical clustering was applied to max-normalized trajectories of the 1000 most abundant clonotypes. Separately sequenced CD4+ and CD8+ repertoires were used to assign a CD4 or CD8 phenotype to each responding clone. The raw public data were reprocessed by TCRdb itself: fastp quality trimming at Q25, MiXCR clonotype calling, in-frame beta chains only. Entries that share a CDR3 protein sequence are merged under the most common genes and DNA. TCRdb, rather than the study authors, made the V and J calls. Recorded for this sample are about 360,000 distinct CDR3 sequences; about 15% of them occurred a single time. 22% of the sample is taken by the ten largest.

What the study reported, not specific to this receptor: Contracting CD4+ clones were located mainly in the CM and EM memory subsets, whereas CD8+ clones were found to be enriched in EMRA. SARS-CoV-2 specificity was not confirmed for the second-wave clones peaking on day 37. From day 15 to 85, contracting clones showed balanced CD4/CD8 phenotypes, whereas a second wave of clones that expanded from day 15 to 37 leaned towards CD4+. Only a couple of mild cases were covered by the study, and larger cohorts that include severe cases with pre-infection samples were considered necessary. Some responding clones were detected in pre-infection memory, which suggested that pre-existing cross-reactive memory T cells had joined the SARS-CoV-2 response.

Ficoll-Paque density gradient centrifugation was the method used to isolate PBMCs. Material for sequencing was PBMCs or a T cell subset sorted from them (not recorded which). This TCR was recovered from a young man who had mild COVID-19 (a few samples of this study predate the infection). The sample titles of this study are shuffled in the database, so cell type and time point are left out; the donor was told from shared clones. The V and J genes are TRBV4-3 and TRBJ2-4; a weak D assignment points to TRBD2 (6 bases agree). The nucleotide sequence reads as follows: TGCGCCAGCAGCCTCGTAACGGAGGGTTTAGCCAAAAACATTCAGTACTTC. This translates into CASSLVTEGLAKNIQYF.